This TCR beta chain was captured in a study of metastatic and nonmetastatic thyroid tumors. Across the study: The comparison covered peripheral blood and tumor or nodule tissue in malignant and benign thyroid patients. Study results and limitations: TCR beta diversity was reportedly significantly higher in malignant thyroid tumors than benign nodules, in blood and tumor.

A note on this clone: The antigen remains unidentified. An end of the junction differs from the germline gene, which may be a read error.

The CDR3 is 16 residues long. CDR1 SNHLY and CDR2 FYNNEI come from the germline V gene. Every patient was untreated before thyroid surgery. MiXCR was used by TCRdb to re-call the PCR reads. The table shows about 12,000 clones, with around 25% occurring only once. Sequenced input: adjacent normal tissue. This chain joins TRBV2 and TRBJ2-2, with D maybe TRBD1 (5 bases). This TCR came from a female donor with papillary thyroid cancer or a benign thyroid nodule (not recorded which). Some clones in this sample may be carry-over from other donors' samples. The CDR3 sequence is CASSEGRAGVTGELFF. The CDR3 DNA is TGTGCCAGCAGCGAAGGCAGGGCTGGAGTGACCGGGGAGCTGTTTTTT.